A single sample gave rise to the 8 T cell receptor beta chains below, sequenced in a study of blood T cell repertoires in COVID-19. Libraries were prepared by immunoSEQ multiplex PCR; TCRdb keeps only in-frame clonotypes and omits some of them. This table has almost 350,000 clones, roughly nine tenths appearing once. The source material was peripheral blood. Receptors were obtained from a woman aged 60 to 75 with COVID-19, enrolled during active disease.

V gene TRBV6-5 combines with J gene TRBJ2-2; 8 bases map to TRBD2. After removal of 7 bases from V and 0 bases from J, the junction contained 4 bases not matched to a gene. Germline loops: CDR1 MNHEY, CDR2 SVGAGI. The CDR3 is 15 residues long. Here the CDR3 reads CASKIAGTNTGELFF. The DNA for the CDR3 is TGTGCCAGCAAAATAGCGGGGACGAACACCGGGGAGCTGTTTTTT.

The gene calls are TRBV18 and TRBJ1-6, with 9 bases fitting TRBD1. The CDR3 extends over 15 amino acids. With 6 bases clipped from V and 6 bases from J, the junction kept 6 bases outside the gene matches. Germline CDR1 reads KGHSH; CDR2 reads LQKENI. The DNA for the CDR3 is TGTGCCAGCTCGCTAACGGGACAGGGTAATTCACCCCTCCACTTT. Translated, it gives CASSLTGQGNSPLHF.

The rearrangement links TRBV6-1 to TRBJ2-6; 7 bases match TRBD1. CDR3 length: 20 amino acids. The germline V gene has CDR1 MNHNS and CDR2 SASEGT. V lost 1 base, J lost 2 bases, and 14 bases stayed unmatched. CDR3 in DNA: TGTGCCAGCAGTGAAGGATACAGGGGTCATGTCTTAGCTGGGGCCAACGTCCTGACTTTC. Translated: CASSEGYRGHVLAGANVLTF.

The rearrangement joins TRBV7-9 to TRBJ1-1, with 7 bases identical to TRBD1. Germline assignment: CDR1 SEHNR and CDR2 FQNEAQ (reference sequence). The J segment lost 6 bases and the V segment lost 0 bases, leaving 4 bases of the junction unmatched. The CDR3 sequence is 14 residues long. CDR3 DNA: TGTGCCAGCAGCTTAGCGGGACAGAAGGCTGAAGCTTTCTTT. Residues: CASSLAGQKAEAFF.

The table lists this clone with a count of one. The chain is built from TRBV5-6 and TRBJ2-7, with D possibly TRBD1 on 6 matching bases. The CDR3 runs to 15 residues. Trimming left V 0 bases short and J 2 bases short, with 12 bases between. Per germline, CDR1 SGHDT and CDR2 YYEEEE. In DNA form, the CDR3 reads TGTGCCAGCAGCTTGGGACAGGTGAAACCCTACGAGCAGTACTTC. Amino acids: CASSLGQVKPYEQYF.

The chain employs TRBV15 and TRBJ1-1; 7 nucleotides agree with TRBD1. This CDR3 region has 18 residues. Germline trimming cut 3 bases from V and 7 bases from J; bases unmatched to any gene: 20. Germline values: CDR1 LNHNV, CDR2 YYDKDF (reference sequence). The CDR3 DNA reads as TGTGCCACCAGCAGCAATCTAATTCTACCCGGGACAGATAATGAAGCTTTCTTT. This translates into CATSSNLILPGTDNEAFF. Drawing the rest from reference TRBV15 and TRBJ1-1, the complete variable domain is DAMVIQNPRYQVTQFGKPVTLSCSQTLNHNVMYWYQQKSSQAPKLLFHYYDKDFNNEADTPDNFQSRRPNTSFCFLDIRSPGLGDTAMYLCATSSNLILPGTDNEAFFGQGTRLTVV.

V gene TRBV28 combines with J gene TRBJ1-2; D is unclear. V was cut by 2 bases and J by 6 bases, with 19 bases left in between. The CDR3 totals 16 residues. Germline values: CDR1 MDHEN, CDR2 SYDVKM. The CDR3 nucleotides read TGTGCCAGCAGTTTAACCTCTACGGGGTATTGGGATGGCTACACCTTC. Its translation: CASSLTSTGYWDGYTF.

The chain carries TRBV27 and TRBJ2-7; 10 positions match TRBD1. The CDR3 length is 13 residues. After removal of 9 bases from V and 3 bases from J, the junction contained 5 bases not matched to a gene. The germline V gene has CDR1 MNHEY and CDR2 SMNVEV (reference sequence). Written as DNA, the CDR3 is TGTGCCAGTTCCCGGGACAGGGGCTACGAGCAGTACTTC. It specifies CASSRDRGYEQYF.